Sequencing of this TCR beta chain was carried out in a study of control samples from healthy donors and cancer patients (dated by TCRdb to 2018 to 2021). In the case of this clone: The specificity of this receptor is unknown. Base qualities are not recorded, but no much larger clone differs from it by a single base.

Trimming takes 5 bases from V and 0 bases from J, and the germline ends sit 12 bases apart. The CDR3 has 15 amino acids, counting the end cysteine and phenylalanine. The DNA shown is the 45-base CDR3, in frame from base 1. The germline V gene (reference sequence) yields MNHNY for CDR1 and SVGAGI for CDR2. The protocol used for the library was the immunoSEQ multiplex PCR assay. This immuneACCESS table, as held by TCRdb, lists in-frame sequences with V and J called but not all clones. Of the missing ones, under half trace to an unresolved V gene in checked studies; the others have no known cause. The sample profile shows roughly 130,000 clones; roughly 90% of them were found once. Roughly 2.5% of the sample is held by the ten biggest clonotypes.

The origin of this receptor is a man between 18 and 29 years old in good health. The material sequenced was blood. The rearranged chain carries TRBV6-6 and TRBJ2-3; a tentative D call is TRBD2 (5 bases match). The CDR3 here reads CASSALSGSTDTQYF. The DNA reads as follows: TGTGCCAGCAGTGCCTTGTCGGGGAGCACAGATACGCAGTATTTT.